A selection of T cell receptor beta chains follows, all from one sample in a study of blood T cell repertoires in COVID-19. Profiled with immunoSEQ multiplex PCR; TCRdb holds only in-frame clones, not every one. This sample has approximately 170,000 clones, with 70% to 85% found just once. Sample: peripheral blood. The receptors originated from a man older than 75 with COVID-19, enrolled during active disease. Each CDR3 is given with its conserved first and last residue. The D gene is left open where the match is weak. Size is omitted from some rows. Given values are once, few, many or a class for expanded clones.

DNA | CDR3 | D | size | J | V
TGTGCCAGCAACATCGGACAGGCTTATGGCTACACCTTC | CASNIGQAYGYTF | TRBD1 | - | TRBJ1-2 | TRBV19
TGCAGCGTTGATCCTCCCCAGACTAGCTCTGGAAACACCATATATTTT | CSVDPPQTSSGNTIYF | - | - | TRBJ1-3 | TRBV29-1
TGCGCCAGCAGCACGGATACAGGGGAACAGCCCCAGCATTTT | CASSTDTGEQPQHF | TRBD1 | - | TRBJ1-5 | TRBV4-1
TGCGCCAGCAGCCCGGGGGGGAACACTGAAGCTTTCTTT | CASSPGGNTEAFF | - | few | TRBJ1-1 | TRBV10-1
TGTGCCAGCAGGACACAGAACACTGAAGCTTTCTTT | CASRTQNTEAFF | - | - | TRBJ1-1 | TRBV19
TGTGCCAGCAGCTTAGAGGGTGCGGGGGGTCGCTCCTACAATGAGCAGTTCTTC | CASSLEGAGGRSYNEQFF | TRBD2 | - | TRBJ2-1 | TRBV11-2
TGTGCCAGCAGTGACTCTGGACAGGGGGATCCCAATGAGCAGTTCTTC | CASSDSGQGDPNEQFF | TRBD1 | - | TRBJ2-1 | TRBV6-4
TGTGCCAGCAGTTTATGGGTAGCGGGGGCAGTAGATACGCAGTATTTT | CASSLWVAGAVDTQYF | TRBD2 | - | TRBJ2-3 | TRBV27
TGTGCCAGTAGTTCCAGGTGGCCTGAAGCTTTCTTT | CASSSRWPEAFF | - | - | TRBJ1-1 | TRBV19
TGTGCCAGCAACGGCCGGACAAATTCACCCCTCCACTTT | CASNGRTNSPLHF | - | - | TRBJ1-6 | TRBV6-5
TGTGCCAGTAGTATAGTGGGACAGGGAAGAGATACGCAGTATTTT | CASSIVGQGRDTQYF | TRBD1 | once | TRBJ2-3 | TRBV19
TGTGCCAGCAGCTGGACTAGCGAGAGCACAGATACGCAGTATTTT | CASSWTSESTDTQYF | TRBD2 | - | TRBJ2-3 | TRBV3-1/TRBV3-2
TGTGCCAGCAGCGGAGGAATTGAGCAGTACTTC | CASSGGIEQYF | - | - | TRBJ2-7 | TRBV6-2/TRBV6-3
TGTGCTAGTGGTTTTTTTTCGACAGGGGCCTCCTACGAGCAGTACTTC | CASGFFSTGASYEQYF | TRBD1 | - | TRBJ2-7 | TRBV12-5
TGTGCCAGCAGTTACGACAAGAACACTGAAGCTTTCTTT | CASSYDKNTEAFF | - | - | TRBJ1-1 | TRBV2
TGTGCCAGTAGGACAGGGAGCTCCTACGAGCAGTACTTC | CASRTGSSYEQYF | TRBD1 | - | TRBJ2-7 | TRBV19
TGCGCCAGCAGCTCGTACGGGGGTTCACCCCTCCACTTT | CASSSYGGSPLHF | - | once | TRBJ1-6 | TRBV5-1
TGTGCCAGCAGCTTAGCAGGGGGTGGTGACGAGCAGTACTTC | CASSLAGGGDEQYF | - | - | TRBJ2-7 | TRBV7-9
TGTGCCAGCAGACCCCGGGTCCAAGAGACCCAGTACTTC | CASRPRVQETQYF | - | - | TRBJ2-5 | TRBV11-3
TGTGCCAGCAGCGTGGCTAGCGGGGGGGCCGCAGATACGCAGTATTTT | CASSVASGGAADTQYF | TRBD2 | - | TRBJ2-3 | TRBV5-4
TGCAGCGCCTTCCGTACGGGGGACAGCTCTAACTATGGCTACACCTTC | CSAFRTGDSSNYGYTF | TRBD1 | - | TRBJ1-2 | TRBV29-1
TGTGCCAGCAGCCCGCAACTAGCGGGGGGGCGAGATGAGCAGTTCTTC | CASSPQLAGGRDEQFF | TRBD2 | few | TRBJ2-1 | TRBV3-1/TRBV3-2
TGTGCCAGCAGCCAAGGCGTAGCGGGGGGCTGGGAAGAGCAGTTCTTC | CASSQGVAGGWEEQFF | TRBD2 | - | TRBJ2-1 | TRBV14
TGTGCCAGCAGCGGACAGGGTTGGGGTGAAGCTTTCTTT | CASSGQGWGEAFF | TRBD1 | - | TRBJ1-1 | TRBV12-3/TRBV12-4
TGTGCCAGCAGCCAAGGGCAGGGCTGGCGTGGCTACACCTTC | CASSQGQGWRGYTF | - | - | TRBJ1-2 | TRBV3-1/TRBV3-2
TGTGCCAGCAGCTACGGACAGACCTACAATGAGCAGTTCTTC | CASSYGQTYNEQFF | - | - | TRBJ2-1 | TRBV5-6
TGTGCCAGCAGCCCGTCGGAGACCCAGTACTTC | CASSPSETQYF | - | - | TRBJ2-5 | TRBV7-2
TGTGCCAGTAGTGTTACAGGTTCTTATGGCTACACCTTC | CASSVTGSYGYTF | - | - | TRBJ1-2 | TRBV19
TGTGCCAGCAGCCAAGACCCCCGGACTGGGGGCCCAGATACGCAGTATTTT | CASSQDPRTGGPDTQYF | - | - | TRBJ2-3 | TRBV14
TGTGCCAGCAGCCCCTGGGCCATGAACACTGAAGCTTTCTTT | CASSPWAMNTEAFF | - | - | TRBJ1-1 | TRBV5-6
TGCGCCAGCAGCCATGGACAGGGGACTCAGCCCCAGCATTTT | CASSHGQGTQPQHF | TRBD1 | - | TRBJ1-5 | TRBV4-3